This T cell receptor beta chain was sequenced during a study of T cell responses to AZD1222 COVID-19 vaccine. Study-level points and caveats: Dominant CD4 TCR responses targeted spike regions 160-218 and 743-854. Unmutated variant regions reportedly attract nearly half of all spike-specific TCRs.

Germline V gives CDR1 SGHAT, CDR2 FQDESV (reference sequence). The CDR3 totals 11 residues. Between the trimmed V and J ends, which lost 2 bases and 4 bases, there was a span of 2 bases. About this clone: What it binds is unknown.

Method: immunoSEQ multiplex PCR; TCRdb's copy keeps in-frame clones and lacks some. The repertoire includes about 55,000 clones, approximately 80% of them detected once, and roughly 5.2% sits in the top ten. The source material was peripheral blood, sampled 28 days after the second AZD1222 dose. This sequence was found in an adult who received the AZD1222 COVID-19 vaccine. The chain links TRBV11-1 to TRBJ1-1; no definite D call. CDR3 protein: CASSLSTEAFF. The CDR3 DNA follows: TGTGCCAGCAGCTTATCCACTGAAGCTTTCTTT. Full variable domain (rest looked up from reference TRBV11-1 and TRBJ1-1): EAEVAQSPRYKITEKSQAVAFWCDPISGHATLYWYRQILGQGPELLVQFQDESVVDDSQLPKDRFSAERLKGVDSTLKIQPAELGDSAMYLCASSLSTEAFFGQGTRLTVV.